Shown below are 8 T cell receptor beta chains from a single sample sequenced in a study of T cell repertoires in cytomegalovirus infection. No cognate antigen is known for these TCRs. One entry per CDR3 protein, called by TCRdb with MiXCR from the reads. The table includes 550,000 to 700,000 distinct CDR3 sequences, almost 40% detected once. This sample comprised cultured PBMCs, obtained from culture after CMV antigen stimulation. Receptors originate from a human donor in good health (CMV status not recorded). Some clones in this sample may be carry-over from other donors' samples.

The chain combines TRBV4-1 with TRBJ1-1; D possibly corresponds to TRBD1 (5 bases). CDR3 length equals 15 residues. Germline lookup yields CDR1 MGHRA and CDR2 YSYEKL. V gave up 5 bases and J gave up 4 bases, with 17 bases separating them. CDR3 nucleotides: TGCGCCAGCAGCTTAATTGGGGGAATTGGCACTGAAGCTTTCTTT. Amino acids: CASSLIGGIGTEAFF.

A few counts support this clonotype. The V and J genes are TRBV7-2 and TRBJ1-3; D not resolved. This CDR3 has 12 amino acids. The V end was cut by 5 bases, the J end by 9 bases, with 11 bases between. The germline gives CDR1 SGHTA, CDR2 FQGNSA. Here the CDR3 DNA reads TGTGCCAGCAGCCCCCCTGGTCCCACCATATATTTT. It yields the protein CASSPPGPTIYF.

This chain connects TRBV5-1 to TRBJ2-1; TRBD1 aligns across 9 bases. The germline V gene encodes CDR1 SGHRS and CDR2 YFSETQ. Trimming took 3 bases from V and 9 from J; bases not matched to a gene: 7. The CDR3 runs to 14 residues. The CDR3 here is CASSSRDRVSEQFF. The CDR3 DNA reads as TGCGCCAGCAGCTCCCGGGACAGGGTCAGTGAGCAGTTCTTC.

This clonotype was seen a few times. V is TRBV6-1 and J is TRBJ1-5; D perhaps matches TRBD1 (5 bases). V gave up 8 bases and J gave up 3 bases, with 14 bases separating them. This CDR3 comprises 14 residues. The germline V gene has CDR1 MNHNS and CDR2 SASEGT. CDR3 DNA: TGTGCCAGCGCGATCTCAGGGAACAATCAGCCCCAGCATTTT. Encoded protein: CASAISGNNQPQHF.

The V gene is TRBV5-1, the J gene TRBJ2-2; 8 bases match TRBD1. The germline gives CDR1 SGHRS, CDR2 YFSETQ. V lost 4 bases and J lost 11; bases outside the gene matches: 10. This CDR3 is built from 14 residues. In nucleotides, the CDR3 is TGCGCCAGCAGCCGCCAGGGCGGACAGGGAGAGCTGTTTTTT. This encodes CASSRQGGQGELFF.

The chain uses TRBV20-1 and TRBJ2-7; D gene uncertain. V lost 5 bases and J 3 bases, leaving 23 bases between the germline ends. Germline CDR1 and CDR2: DFQATT and SNEGSKA (reference sequence). This CDR3 contains 16 residues. The CDR3 coding sequence is TGCAGTGCTTCAACCATCGGGCAGGTGGCATTCTACGAGCAGTACTTC. Amino acids: CSASTIGQVAFYEQYF.

V gene TRBV4-3 combines with J gene TRBJ2-7; 10 bases map to TRBD1. The V gene end was trimmed by 2 bases and the J gene end by 3 bases; junction bases not matched to a gene: 1. This CDR3 is 14 amino acids long. CDR1 and CDR2 from the germline V gene are LGHNA and YSLEER. The CDR3 sequence is CASSQWTGGYEQYF. CDR3 bases: TGCGCCAGCAGCCAATGGACAGGGGGCTACGAGCAGTACTTC.

The chain employs TRBV6-2 or TRBV6-3 and TRBJ1-2; no clear D gene. V was cut by 3 bases and J by 4 bases, with 18 bases left in between. The CDR3 is 16 amino acids. CDR1 and CDR2 from the germline V gene are MNHEY and SVGEGT. This chain's CDR3 is CASSYSEANRPYGYTF. CDR3 sequence (DNA): TGTGCCAGCAGTTATTCGGAAGCTAACCGACCCTATGGCTACACCTTC.